Listed here are 20 T cell receptor beta chains from one sample, sequenced in a study of blood T cell repertoires in COVID-19. Sequencing used immunoSEQ multiplex PCR; TCRdb keeps in-frame clones, though not all of them. This table has roughly 220,000 clones, around 85% appearing once. The sequencing sample was made of PBMCs or T cells enriched from blood (not recorded which). The receptor set was obtained from a middle-aged woman with acute COVID-19.

In this sample, this clone turned up many times. The rearrangement uses TRBV6-6 and TRBJ1-6, with unresolved D. Trimming took off 5 bases at V and 9 bases at J, with 23 bases between the two ends. This CDR3 comprises 17 residues. Germline V gene lookup returns CDR1 MNHNY and CDR2 SVGAGI (reference sequence). CDR3 nucleotide sequence: TGTGCCAGCAGTCACGACCGACCCTCTCCGGCGGGTTCACCCCTCCACTTT. Residues: CASSHDRPSPAGSPLHF.

V is TRBV7-9 and J is TRBJ2-2; D unresolved. CDR3 length: 14 residues. The germline V gene encodes CDR1 SEHNR and CDR2 FQNEAQ (reference sequence). V was cut by 4 bases and J by 0 bases, with 6 bases left in between. In DNA, the CDR3 is TGTGCCAGCAGCTACTCAACGAACACCGGGGAGCTGTTTTTT. Its protein product is CASSYSTNTGELFF.

This chain links TRBV5-1 with TRBJ1-6, with TRBD1 matching 7 bases. The CDR3 runs to 16 residues. Germline loops: CDR1 SGHRS, CDR2 YFSETQ. J lost 14 bases, V lost 2 bases, and 16 bases had no gene match. The CDR3 region is CASSFGQADVLRTLHF. In DNA, the CDR3 is TGCGCCAGCAGCTTCGGACAGGCGGATGTGTTACGGACCCTCCACTTT.

The chain is built from TRBV27 and TRBJ2-5; 8 nucleotides line up with TRBD1. The germline V gene encodes CDR1 MNHEY and CDR2 SMNVEV (reference sequence). CDR3 length: 15 residues. V lost 2 bases and J lost 7; bases outside the gene matches: 9. The CDR3: CASSLGGQGMVTQYF. The CDR3 region has the DNA TGTGCCAGCAGTTTAGGTGGACAGGGTATGGTGACCCAGTACTTC.

This chain joins TRBV10-3 and TRBJ2-7, with 10 bases aligning to TRBD1. Germline assignment: CDR1 ENHRY and CDR2 SYGVKD. V lost 8 bases, J lost 2 bases, and 3 bases stayed unmatched. The CDR3 covers 13 residues. This chain's CDR3 is CAIGGQGTYEQYF. Written as DNA, the CDR3 is TGTGCCATCGGGGGACAGGGGACCTACGAGCAGTACTTC.

This clone was picked up a small number of times. The V gene is TRBV24-1, the J gene TRBJ1-3; D is perhaps TRBD1 (5 bases). The CDR3 has 17 amino acids. The V end lost 3 bases, the J end lost 0 bases, and 14 bases lay between the germline ends. CDR1 KGHDR and CDR2 SFDVKD come from the germline V gene. Here the CDR3 reads CATSDGGGTYSGNTIYF. In DNA form, the CDR3 reads TGTGCCACCAGTGATGGCGGGGGGACCTACTCTGGAAACACCATATATTTT.

This clone occurred a few times. V usage is TRBV20-1 and J usage is TRBJ2-7, with TRBD2 matching 9 bases. Trimming took 3 bases from V and 3 from J; bases not matched to a gene: 12. This CDR3 contains 16 residues. Germline CDR1 is DFQATT and CDR2 is SNEGSKA (reference sequence). CDR3 in DNA: TGCAGTGCTAGTGCCTCAGGAGCGGGAGGACGCTACGAGCAGTACTTC. Translating gives CSASASGAGGRYEQYF.

This clone showed up just a few times. The chain recombines TRBV27 with TRBJ2-7; 12 bases line up with TRBD2. CDR1 and CDR2 (germline): MNHEY, SMNVEV (reference sequence). V trimming: 10 bases; J trimming: 4 bases; junction bases outside the gene matches: 5. This CDR3 region has 13 residues. CDR3 region: CATIGLAGYEQYF. The CDR3 DNA sequence: TGTGCCACCATTGGACTAGCGGGATACGAGCAGTACTTC.

The chain is built from TRBV10-1 and TRBJ2-7; the D is unclear. Germline values: CDR1 WNHNN, CDR2 SYGVQD (reference sequence). Trimming cost V 5 bases and J 5 bases, with 10 bases left between them. This CDR3 contains 12 residues. Here the CDR3 reads CASSLVLHEQYF. The CDR3 DNA reads as TGCGCCAGCAGTCTAGTTCTTCACGAGCAGTACTTC.

The CDR3 spells CASSSQGVMGGYTF. CDR3 nucleotide sequence: TGTGCCAGCAGCTCACAGGGGGTAATGGGCGGCTACACCTTC. V and J are TRBV7-2 and TRBJ1-2; 8 positions match TRBD1. CDR1 SGHTA and CDR2 FQGNSA come from the germline V gene. The CDR3 runs 14 residues. V gave up 4 bases and J gave up 8 bases; unmatched junction bases: 9.

This rearrangement joins TRBV6-5 to TRBJ1-6, with D perhaps TRBD1 (5 bases). The germline gives CDR1 MNHEY, CDR2 SVGAGI. The CDR3 extends over 14 amino acids. The V end lost 2 bases, the J end lost 7 bases, and 9 bases lay between the germline ends. CDR3 residues: CASSYRQGNSPLHF. The CDR3 region has the DNA TGTGCCAGCAGTTACAGGCAGGGAAATTCACCCCTCCACTTT.

This chain links TRBV5-1 with TRBJ1-2, with 9 bases fitting TRBD1. V gave up 4 bases and J gave up 7 bases; unmatched junction bases: 5. Germline V lookup: CDR1 SGHRS, CDR2 YFSETQ. The CDR3 sequence is 13 residues long. DNA of the CDR3: TGCGCCAGCAGCACACAGGGGGCTCTTGGCTACACCTTC. Protein: CASSTQGALGYTF.

This chain links TRBV14 with TRBJ2-1; tentatively, D is TRBD2 (7 bases). This CDR3 has 17 residues. V was clipped by 4 bases and J by 5 bases, with 21 bases between them. The germline gives CDR1 SGHDN, CDR2 FVKESK. CDR3 nucleotide sequence: TGTGCCAGCAGCCCCCTTCTTGGGGGGGACAAGAACAATGAGCAGTTCTTC. Its translation is CASSPLLGGDKNNEQFF.

The chain joins TRBV28 to TRBJ2-1; no firm D call. The CDR3 covers 15 residues. The V and J ends lost 6 bases and 4 bases respectively, with 16 bases between them. Germline CDR1 is MDHEN and CDR2 is SYDVKM. CDR3 residues: CASSTPPPKYNEQFF. As DNA, the CDR3 is TGTGCCAGCAGCACACCCCCTCCCAAGTACAATGAGCAGTTCTTC. The full variable domain, completed using reference TRBV28 and TRBJ2-1, is DVKVTQSSRYLVKRTGEKVFLECVQDMDHENMFWYRQDPGLGLRLIYFSYDVKMKEKGDIPEGYSVSREKKERFSLILESASTNQTSMYLCASSTPPPKYNEQFFGPGTRLTVL.

The chain employs TRBV4-2 and TRBJ1-1; TRBD1 matches at 10 bases. This CDR3 contains 19 residues. The V gene's germline CDR1 is LGHNA and CDR2 YNFKEQ. Trimming took 3 bases from V and 3 from J; bases not matched to a gene: 16. In DNA form, the CDR3 reads TGTGCCAGCAGCCACGTATCCGGGACAGGGGTACCGGGGGACACTGAAGCTTTCTTT. Translation gives CASSHVSGTGVPGDTEAFF.

The chain has TRBV5-5 and TRBJ2-7; TRBD2 aligns across 15 bases. CDR3 size: 17 residues. After removal of 0 bases from V and 4 bases from J, the junction contained 5 bases not matched to a gene. CDR1 is SGHKS and CDR2 is YYEKEE in the germline V gene (reference sequence). The CDR3 here is CASSLGGLAGGQYEQYF. The DNA of the CDR3 is TGTGCCAGCAGCTTGGGTGGACTAGCGGGAGGGCAGTACGAGCAGTACTTC.

The CDR3 sequence: CASSIEFRDYGYTF. Here the CDR3 DNA reads TGTGCCAGTAGTATAGAATTCAGGGACTATGGCTACACCTTC. V usage is TRBV19 and J usage is TRBJ1-2; maybe TRBD1 (5 bases). V lost 0 bases, J lost 3 bases, and 8 bases lay in between. Germline CDR1 is LNHDA and CDR2 is SQIVND (reference sequence). This CDR3 spans 14 amino acids.

The V call is TRBV30, the J call TRBJ1-3; D might be TRBD1 (6 bases). Germline V gene sequence: CDR1 GTSNPN, CDR2 SVGIG (reference sequence). The germline V and J ends were trimmed by 8 bases and 6 bases, with 20 bases remaining between them. The CDR3 consists of 14 residues. The CDR3 reads CAESTTGFENTIYF. CDR3 coding DNA: TGTGCCGAGTCAACTACAGGGTTCGAAAACACCATATATTTT.

This chain joins TRBV9 and TRBJ2-7, with TRBD2 matching over 9 bases. The germline CDR1 and CDR2 sequences are SGDLS and YYNGEE. CDR3 length equals 14 residues. V shed 6 bases, J shed 4 bases, and the junction held 8 bases outside the gene matches. The CDR3 nucleotides read TGTGCCAGCACCCCCGGGACTAGCCTTTACGAGCAGTACTTC. Translated: CASTPGTSLYEQYF.

The V gene is TRBV7-9, the J gene TRBJ1-2; D call uncertain. The V end was cut by 0 bases, the J end by 8 bases, with 10 bases between. The CDR3 sequence is 13 residues long. The V gene's germline CDR1 is SEHNR and CDR2 FQNEAQ (reference sequence). CDR3 bases: TGTGCCAGCAGCTTAGCCCCACTGGGCGGCTACACCTTC. It is translated as CASSLAPLGGYTF.